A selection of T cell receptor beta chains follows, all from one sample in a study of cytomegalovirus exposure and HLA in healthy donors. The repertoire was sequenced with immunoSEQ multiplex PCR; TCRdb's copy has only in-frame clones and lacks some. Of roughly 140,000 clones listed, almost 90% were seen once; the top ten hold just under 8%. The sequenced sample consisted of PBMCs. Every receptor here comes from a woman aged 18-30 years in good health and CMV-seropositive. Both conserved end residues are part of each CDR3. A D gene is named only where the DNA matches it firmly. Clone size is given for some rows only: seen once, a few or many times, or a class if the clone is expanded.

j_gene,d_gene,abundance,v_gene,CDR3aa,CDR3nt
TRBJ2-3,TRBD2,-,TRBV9,CASSVSGASMGTQYF,TGTGCCAGCAGCGTTAGCGGGGCCTCTATGGGTACGCAGTATTTT
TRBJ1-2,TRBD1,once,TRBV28,CASSPDGTGAGYTF,TGTGCCAGCAGCCCCGATGGGACAGGGGCTGGCTACACCTTC
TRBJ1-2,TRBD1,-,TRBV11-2,CASSAAGGAEGYTF,TGTGCCAGCAGCGCCGCAGGGGGCGCTGAGGGCTACACCTTC
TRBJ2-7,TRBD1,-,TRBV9,CASSVSGGGGYEQYF,TGTGCCAGCAGCGTATCAGGGGGTGGTGGCTACGAGCAGTACTTC
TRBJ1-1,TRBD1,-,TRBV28,CASSPGTGGAGVTEAFF,TGTGCCAGCAGTCCTGGGACAGGGGGCGCGGGGGTTACTGAAGCTTTCTTT
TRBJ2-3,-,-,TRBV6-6,CASSYSASGTDTQYF,TGTGCCAGCAGTTACTCGGCTAGCGGCACAGATACGCAGTATTTT
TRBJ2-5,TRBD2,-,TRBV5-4,CASSPPGLAGGYETQYF,TGTGCCAGCAGCCCACCGGGACTAGCGGGAGGATATGAGACCCAGTACTTC
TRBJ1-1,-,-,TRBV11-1,CASSLVRGENTEAFF,TGTGCCAGCAGCTTAGTTCGGGGAGAGAACACCGAAGCTTTCTTT
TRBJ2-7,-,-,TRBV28,CASSLYPQDSTYF,TGTGCCAGCAGTTTATACCCCCAGGACTCGACGTACTTC
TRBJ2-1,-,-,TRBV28,CASSLGPSFNEQFF,TGTGCCAGCAGTTTAGGTCCTAGCTTCAATGAGCAGTTCTTC
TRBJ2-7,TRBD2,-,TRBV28,CASSPGGVRYEQYF,TGTGCCAGCAGCCCCGGGGGGGTAAGGTACGAGCAGTACTTC
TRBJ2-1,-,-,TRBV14,CASSSGHLRNEQFF,TGTGCCAGCAGCTCGGGACATCTGAGGAATGAGCAGTTCTTC